Detailed here is one T cell receptor (beta chain). The data were taken from a study of blood T cell repertoires in COVID-19. Study-level information: Some COVID-19 samples were acute and others convalescent; all came from the United States, Italy and Spain.

The CDR3 sequence is 15 residues long. Germline V gene sequence: CDR1 SGHVS, CDR2 FQNEAQ. The junction had 5 bases not matched to a gene; V was cut back by 7 bases and J by 1 base. In the original workflow: Using reference gene primer amplification, nucleated cell counts were estimated. Assay used: immunoSEQ multiplex PCR; TCRdb lists only in-frame clones, some missing. From that table come the V and J calls and clone size; the DNA was used to work out D and trimming. The sample includes 72,000 or so clones, 75% to 95% of them seen just once. The clonotype was recovered from an elderly woman with acute or convalescent COVID-19. What was sequenced was peripheral blood. This rearrangement joins TRBV7-8 to TRBJ2-1, with 9 positions matching TRBD1. The CDR3 is CASTQQGASYNEQFF. CDR3 nucleotide sequence: TGTGCCAGCACCCAACAGGGGGCTTCCTACAATGAGCAGTTCTTC.